One T cell receptor beta chain is described in this entry. The data were taken from a study of blood T cell repertoires in COVID-19. Study overall: Acute and convalescent COVID-19 specimens originated in the United States, Italy and Spain. PBMCs, B-cell-depleted T cells, or T cells were the source of the cDNA or gDNA that made up the material.

Per the original methods: Estimation of nucleated cell counts relied on the amplification of reference gene primers. Produced via immunoSEQ multiplex PCR; TCRdb's table is partial and in-frame only. The V and J calls and clone size come from that table; D and trimming were worked out from the DNA. This repertoire shows about 150,000 clones, 60% to 85% found once; its top ten account for over 15%. With V trimmed by 6 bases and J by 4 bases, 4 bases remained unmatched. CDR1 and CDR2 from the germline V gene are MNHNY and SVGAGI (reference sequence). This CDR3 is built from 14 residues. The J gene is TRBJ1-1, the V gene TRBV6-6, with 11 bases aligning to TRBD1. The specimen was peripheral blood. The origin of this receptor is a man aged 50 to 60 with acute or convalescent COVID-19. This CDR3 reads CASRDRGQGTEAFF. Written as DNA, the CDR3 is TGTGCCAGCAGGGACAGGGGGCAAGGCACTGAAGCTTTCTTT.